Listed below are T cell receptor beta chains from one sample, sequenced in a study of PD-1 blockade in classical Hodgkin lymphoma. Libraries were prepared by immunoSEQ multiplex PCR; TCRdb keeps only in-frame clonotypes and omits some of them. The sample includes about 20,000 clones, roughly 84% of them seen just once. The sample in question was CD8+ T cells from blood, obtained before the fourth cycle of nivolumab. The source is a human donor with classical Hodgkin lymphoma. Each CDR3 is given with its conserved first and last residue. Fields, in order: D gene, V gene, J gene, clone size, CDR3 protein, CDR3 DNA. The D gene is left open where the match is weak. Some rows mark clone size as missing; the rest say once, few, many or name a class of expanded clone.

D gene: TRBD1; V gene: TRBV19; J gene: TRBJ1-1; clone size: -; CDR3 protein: CASSKDPDREEEAFF; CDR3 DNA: TGTGCCAGTAGCAAAGACCCGGACAGGGAAGAAGAAGCTTTCTTT
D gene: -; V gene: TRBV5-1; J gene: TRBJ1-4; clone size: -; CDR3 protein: CASSLGLGEEKLFF; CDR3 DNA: TGCGCCAGCAGCTTAGGGCTAGGAGAAGAAAAACTGTTTTTT
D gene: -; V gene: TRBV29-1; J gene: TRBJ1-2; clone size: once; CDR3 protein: CSVEDGDQGNGGYGYTF; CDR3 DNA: TGCAGCGTTGAAGATGGGGATCAGGGGAATGGGGGGTATGGCTACACCTTC
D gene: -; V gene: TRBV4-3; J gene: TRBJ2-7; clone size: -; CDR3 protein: CASSQAGQEIYEQYF; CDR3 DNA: TGCGCCAGCAGCCAAGCAGGGCAAGAGATCTACGAGCAGTACTTC
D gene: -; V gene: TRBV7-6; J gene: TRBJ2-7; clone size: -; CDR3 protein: CASSVPGHTYEQYF; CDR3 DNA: TGTGCCAGCAGCGTACCGGGACACACCTACGAGCAGTACTTC
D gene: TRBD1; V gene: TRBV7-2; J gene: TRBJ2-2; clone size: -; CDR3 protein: CASSLFGRGLLKNTGELFF; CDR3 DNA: TGTGCCAGCAGCTTATTTGGCAGGGGGCTTTTAAAGAACACCGGGGAGCTGTTTTTT
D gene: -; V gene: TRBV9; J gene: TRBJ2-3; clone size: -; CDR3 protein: CASSVVWRQTDTQYF; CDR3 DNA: TGTGCCAGCAGCGTAGTCTGGCGGCAAACAGATACGCAGTATTTT
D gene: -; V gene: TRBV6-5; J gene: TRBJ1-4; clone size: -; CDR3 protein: CASRQPTGNEKLFF; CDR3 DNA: TGTGCCAGCAGACAACCGACGGGTAATGAAAAACTGTTTTTT
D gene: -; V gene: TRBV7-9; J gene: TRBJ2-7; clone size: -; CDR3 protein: CASSLWGDEQYF; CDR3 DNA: TGTGCCAGCAGCTTATGGGGTGACGAGCAGTACTTC
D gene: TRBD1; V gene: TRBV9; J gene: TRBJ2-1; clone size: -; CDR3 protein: CASSGLSGTGSLNEQFF; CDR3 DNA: TGTGCCAGCAGCGGGTTATCCGGGACAGGCAGTCTTAATGAGCAGTTCTTC